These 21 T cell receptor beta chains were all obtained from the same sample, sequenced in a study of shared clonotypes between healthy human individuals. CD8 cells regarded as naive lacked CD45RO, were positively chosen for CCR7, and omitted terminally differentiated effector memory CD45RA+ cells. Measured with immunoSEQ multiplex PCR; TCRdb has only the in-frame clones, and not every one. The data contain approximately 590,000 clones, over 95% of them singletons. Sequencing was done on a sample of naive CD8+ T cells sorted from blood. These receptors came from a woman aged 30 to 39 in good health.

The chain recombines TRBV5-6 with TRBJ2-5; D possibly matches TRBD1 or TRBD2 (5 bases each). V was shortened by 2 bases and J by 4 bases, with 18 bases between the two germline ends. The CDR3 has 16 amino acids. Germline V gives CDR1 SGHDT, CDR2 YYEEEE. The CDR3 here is CASSLTSDSRGETQYF. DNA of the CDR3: TGTGCCAGCAGCTTAACTAGTGACAGTCGAGGAGAGACCCAGTACTTC.

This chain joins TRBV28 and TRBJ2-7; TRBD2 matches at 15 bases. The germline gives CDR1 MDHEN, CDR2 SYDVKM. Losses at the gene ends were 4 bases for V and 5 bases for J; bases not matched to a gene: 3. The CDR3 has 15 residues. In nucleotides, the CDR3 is TGTGCCAGCAGTTCCAGGACTAGCGGGAGGGACGAGCAGTACTTC. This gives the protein CASSSRTSGRDEQYF.

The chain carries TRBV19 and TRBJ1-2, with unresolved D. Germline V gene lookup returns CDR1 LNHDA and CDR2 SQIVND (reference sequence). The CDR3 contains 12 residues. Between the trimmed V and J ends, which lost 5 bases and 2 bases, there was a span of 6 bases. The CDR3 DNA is TGTGCCAGTAGTGAAGGCAACTATGGCTACACCTTC. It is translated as CASSEGNYGYTF. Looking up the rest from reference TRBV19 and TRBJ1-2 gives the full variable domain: DGGITQSPKYLFRKEGQNVTLSCEQNLNHDAMYWYRQDPGQGLRLIYYSQIVNDFQKGDIAEGYSVSREKKESFPLTVTSAQKNPTAFYLCASSEGNYGYTFGSGTRLTVV.

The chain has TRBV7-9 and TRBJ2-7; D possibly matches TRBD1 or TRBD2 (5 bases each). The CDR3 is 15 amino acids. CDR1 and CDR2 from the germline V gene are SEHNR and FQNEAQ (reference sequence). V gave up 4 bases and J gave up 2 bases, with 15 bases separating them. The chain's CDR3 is CASSSPGTDTYEQYF. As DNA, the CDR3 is TGTGCCAGCAGCTCCCCCGGGACGGATACCTACGAGCAGTACTTC. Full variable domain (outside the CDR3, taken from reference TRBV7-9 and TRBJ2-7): DTGVSQNPRHKITKRGQNVTFRCDPISEHNRLYWYRQTLGQGPEFLTYFQNEAQLEKSRLLSDRFSAERPKGSFSTLEIQRTEQGDSAMYLCASSSPGTDTYEQYFGPGTRLTVT.

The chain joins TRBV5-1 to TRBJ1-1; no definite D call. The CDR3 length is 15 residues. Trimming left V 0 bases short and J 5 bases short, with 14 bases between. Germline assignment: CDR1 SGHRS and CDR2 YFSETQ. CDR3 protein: CASSLGGSGRTEAFF. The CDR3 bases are TGCGCCAGCAGCTTGGGTGGCAGTGGACGGACTGAAGCTTTCTTT.

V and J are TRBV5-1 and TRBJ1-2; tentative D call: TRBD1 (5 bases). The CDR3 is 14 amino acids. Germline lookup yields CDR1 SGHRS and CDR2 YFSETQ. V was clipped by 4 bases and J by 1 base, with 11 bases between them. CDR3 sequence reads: CASSDDSVNYGYTF. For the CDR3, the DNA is TGCGCCAGCAGCGATGACAGCGTTAACTATGGCTACACCTTC.

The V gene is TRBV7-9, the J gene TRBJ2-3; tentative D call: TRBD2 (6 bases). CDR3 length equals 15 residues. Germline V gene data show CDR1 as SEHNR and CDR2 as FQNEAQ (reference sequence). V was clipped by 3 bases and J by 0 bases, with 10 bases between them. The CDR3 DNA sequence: TGTGCCAGCAGCTTGGACTATTCTAGCACAGATACGCAGTATTTT. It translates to CASSLDYSSTDTQYF.

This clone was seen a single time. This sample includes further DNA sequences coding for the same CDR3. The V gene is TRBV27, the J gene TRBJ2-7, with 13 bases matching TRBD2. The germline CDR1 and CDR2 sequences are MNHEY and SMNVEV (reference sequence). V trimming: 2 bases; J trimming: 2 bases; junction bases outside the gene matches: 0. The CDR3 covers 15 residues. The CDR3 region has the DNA TGTGCCAGCAGTTTAGGACTAGCGGGAGCCTACGAGCAGTACTTC. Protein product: CASSLGLAGAYEQYF.

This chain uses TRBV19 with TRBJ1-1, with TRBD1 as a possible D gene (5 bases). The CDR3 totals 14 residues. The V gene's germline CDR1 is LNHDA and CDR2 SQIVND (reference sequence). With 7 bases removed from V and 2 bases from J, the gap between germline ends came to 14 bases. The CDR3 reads CASTGRQLNTEAFF. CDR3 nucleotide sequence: TGTGCCAGTACCGGGAGACAGCTAAACACTGAAGCTTTCTTT.

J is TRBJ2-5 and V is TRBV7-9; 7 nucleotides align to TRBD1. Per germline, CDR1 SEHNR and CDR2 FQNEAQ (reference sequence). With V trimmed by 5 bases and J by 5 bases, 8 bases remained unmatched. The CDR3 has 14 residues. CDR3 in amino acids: CASSATGMIETQYF. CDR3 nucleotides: TGTGCCAGCAGCGCGACAGGGATGATTGAGACCCAGTACTTC.

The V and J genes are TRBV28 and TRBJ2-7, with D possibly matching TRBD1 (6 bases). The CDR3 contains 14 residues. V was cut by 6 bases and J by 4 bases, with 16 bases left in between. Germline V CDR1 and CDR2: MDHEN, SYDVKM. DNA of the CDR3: TGTGCCAGCAGCCCCCGGGACACAATTTACGAGCAGTACTTC. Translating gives CASSPRDTIYEQYF.

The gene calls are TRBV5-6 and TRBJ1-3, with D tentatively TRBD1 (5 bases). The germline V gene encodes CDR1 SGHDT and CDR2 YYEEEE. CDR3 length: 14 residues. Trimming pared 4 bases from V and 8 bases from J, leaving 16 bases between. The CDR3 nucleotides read TGTGCCAGCAGCGTACCAGGGATAGGAGACACCATATATTTT. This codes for CASSVPGIGDTIYF. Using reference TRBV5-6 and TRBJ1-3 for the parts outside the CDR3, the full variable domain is DAGVTQSPTHLIKTRGQQVTLRCSPKSGHDTVSWYQQALGQGPQFIFQYYEEEERQRGNFPDRFSGHQFPNYSSELNVNALLLGDSALYLCASSVPGIGDTIYFGEGSWLTVV.

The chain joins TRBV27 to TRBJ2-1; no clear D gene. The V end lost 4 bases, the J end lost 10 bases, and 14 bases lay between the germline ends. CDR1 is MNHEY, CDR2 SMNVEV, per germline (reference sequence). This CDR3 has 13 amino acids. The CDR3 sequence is CASSSTPLGEQFF. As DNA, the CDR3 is TGTGCCAGCAGTTCGACACCTCTAGGGGAGCAGTTCTTC.

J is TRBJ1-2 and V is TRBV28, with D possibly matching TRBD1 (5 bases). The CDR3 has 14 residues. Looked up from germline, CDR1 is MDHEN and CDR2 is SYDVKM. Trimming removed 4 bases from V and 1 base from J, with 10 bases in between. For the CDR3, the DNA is TGTGCCAGCAGTTCCATCGACAGTAACTATGGCTACACCTTC. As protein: CASSSIDSNYGYTF.

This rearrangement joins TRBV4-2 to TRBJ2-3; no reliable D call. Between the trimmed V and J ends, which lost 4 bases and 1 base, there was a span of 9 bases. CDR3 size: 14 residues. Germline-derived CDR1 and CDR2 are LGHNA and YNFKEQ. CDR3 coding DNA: TGTGCCAGCAGCCCCTTCCTAGGCACAGATACGCAGTATTTT. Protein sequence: CASSPFLGTDTQYF.

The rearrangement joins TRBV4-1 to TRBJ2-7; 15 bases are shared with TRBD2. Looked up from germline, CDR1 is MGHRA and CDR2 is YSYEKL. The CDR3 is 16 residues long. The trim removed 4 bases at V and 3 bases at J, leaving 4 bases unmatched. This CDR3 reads CASSPGLAGGGYEQYF. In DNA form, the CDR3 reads TGCGCCAGCAGCCCCGGACTAGCGGGAGGGGGCTACGAGCAGTACTTC.

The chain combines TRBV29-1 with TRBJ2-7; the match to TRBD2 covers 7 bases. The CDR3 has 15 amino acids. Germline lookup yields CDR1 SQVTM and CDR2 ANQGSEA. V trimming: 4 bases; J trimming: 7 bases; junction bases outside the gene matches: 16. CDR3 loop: CSVAGGGRSFVEQYF. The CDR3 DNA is TGCAGCGTTGCGGGAGGCGGGAGATCCTTTGTAGAGCAGTACTTC.

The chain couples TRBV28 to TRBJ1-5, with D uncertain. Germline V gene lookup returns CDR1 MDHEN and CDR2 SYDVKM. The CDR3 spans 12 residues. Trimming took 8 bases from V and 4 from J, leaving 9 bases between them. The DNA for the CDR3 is TGTGCCAGCGCCGTTGGGAATCAGCCCCAGCATTTT. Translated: CASAVGNQPQHF.

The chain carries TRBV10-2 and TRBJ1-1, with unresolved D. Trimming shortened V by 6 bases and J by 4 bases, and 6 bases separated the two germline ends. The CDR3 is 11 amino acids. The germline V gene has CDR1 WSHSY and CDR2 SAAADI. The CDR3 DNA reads TGCGCCAGCAGCCAGGCCACTGAAGCTTTCTTT. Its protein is CASSQATEAFF.

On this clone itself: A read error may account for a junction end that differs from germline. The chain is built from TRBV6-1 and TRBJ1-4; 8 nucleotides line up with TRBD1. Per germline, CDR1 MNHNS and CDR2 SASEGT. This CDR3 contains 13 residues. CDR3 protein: CASSEFGSGQAAF. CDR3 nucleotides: TGTGCCAGCAGTGAATTTGGTTCGGGACAGGCGGCCTTT.

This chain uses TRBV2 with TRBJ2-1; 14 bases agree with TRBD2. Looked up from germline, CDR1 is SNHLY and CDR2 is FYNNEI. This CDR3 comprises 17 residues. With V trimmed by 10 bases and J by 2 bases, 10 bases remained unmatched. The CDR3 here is CAISGLAGEFAYNEQFF. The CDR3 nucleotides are TGTGCCATCTCGGGACTAGCGGGAGAATTCGCCTACAATGAGCAGTTCTTC. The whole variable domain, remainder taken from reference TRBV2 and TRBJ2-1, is EPEVTQTPSHQVTQMGQEVILRCVPISNHLYFYWYRQILGQKVEFLVSFYNNEISEKSEIFDDQFSVERPDGSNFTLKIRSTKLEDSAMYFCAISGLAGEFAYNEQFFGPGTRLTVL.